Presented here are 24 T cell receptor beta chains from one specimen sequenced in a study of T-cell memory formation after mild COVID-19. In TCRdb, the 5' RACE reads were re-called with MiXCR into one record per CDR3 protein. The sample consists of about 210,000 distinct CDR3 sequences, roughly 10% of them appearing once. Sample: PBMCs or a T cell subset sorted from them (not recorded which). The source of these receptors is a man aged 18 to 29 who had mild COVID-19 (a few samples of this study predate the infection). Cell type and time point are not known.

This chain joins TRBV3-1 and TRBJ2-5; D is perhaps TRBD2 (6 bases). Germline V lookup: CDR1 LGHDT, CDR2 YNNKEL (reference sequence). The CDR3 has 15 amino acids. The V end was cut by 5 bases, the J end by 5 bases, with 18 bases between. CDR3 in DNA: TGTGCCAGCAGCTGGCTTCCACGGGGGACGGAGACCCAGTACTTC. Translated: CASSWLPRGTETQYF.

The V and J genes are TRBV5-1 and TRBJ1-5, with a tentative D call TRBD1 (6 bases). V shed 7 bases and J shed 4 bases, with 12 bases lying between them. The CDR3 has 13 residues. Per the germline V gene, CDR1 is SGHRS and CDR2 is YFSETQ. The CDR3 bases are TGCGCCAGCTCCGGGACACCAAATCAGCCCCAGCATTTT. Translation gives CASSGTPNQPQHF.

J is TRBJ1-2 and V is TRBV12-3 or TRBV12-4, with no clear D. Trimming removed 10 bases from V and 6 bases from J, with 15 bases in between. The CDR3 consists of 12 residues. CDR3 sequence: CATQLRENGYTF. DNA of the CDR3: TGTGCCACCCAGCTCCGGGAAAATGGCTACACCTTC.

CDR3 DNA sequence: TGTGCCAGCAGCGACGGGTATGGCTACACCTTC. Translating gives CASSDGYGYTF. The V gene is TRBV12-3 or TRBV12-4, the J gene TRBJ1-2; D is ambiguous. The CDR3 has 11 residues. Trimming stripped 6 bases from V and 5 bases from J, with 7 bases between.

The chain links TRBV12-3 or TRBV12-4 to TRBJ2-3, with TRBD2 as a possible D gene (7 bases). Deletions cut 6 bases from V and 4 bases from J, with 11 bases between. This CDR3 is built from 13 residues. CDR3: CASRGGASDTQYF. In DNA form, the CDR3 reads TGTGCCAGCAGGGGGGGGGCGTCAGATACGCAGTATTTT.

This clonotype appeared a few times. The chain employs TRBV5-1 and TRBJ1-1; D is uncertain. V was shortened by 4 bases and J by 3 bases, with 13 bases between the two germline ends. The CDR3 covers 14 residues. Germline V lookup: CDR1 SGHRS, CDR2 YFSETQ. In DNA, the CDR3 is TGCGCCAGCAGCACCTCGGTGACGGACACTGAAGCTTTCTTT. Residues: CASSTSVTDTEAFF.

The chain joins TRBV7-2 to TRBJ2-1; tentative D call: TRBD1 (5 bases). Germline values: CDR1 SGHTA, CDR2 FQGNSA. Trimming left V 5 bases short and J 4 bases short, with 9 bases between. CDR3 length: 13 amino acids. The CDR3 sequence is CASSHDSYNEQFF. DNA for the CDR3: TGTGCCAGCAGCCATGACAGTTACAATGAGCAGTTCTTC.

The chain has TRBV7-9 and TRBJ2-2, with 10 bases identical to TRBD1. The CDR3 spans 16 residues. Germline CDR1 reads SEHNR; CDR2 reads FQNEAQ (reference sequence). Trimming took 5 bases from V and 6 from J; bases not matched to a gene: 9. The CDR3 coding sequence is TGTGCCAGCAGCATGGGACAGGGGTTAGGCGCCGGGGAGCTGTTTTTT. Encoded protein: CASSMGQGLGAGELFF.

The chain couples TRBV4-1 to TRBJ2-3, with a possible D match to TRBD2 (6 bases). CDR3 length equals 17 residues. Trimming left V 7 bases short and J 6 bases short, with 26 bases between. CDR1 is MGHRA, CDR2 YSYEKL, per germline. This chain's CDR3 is CASTPGVAGFGGDTQYF. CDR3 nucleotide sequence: TGCGCCAGCACCCCTGGAGTGGCCGGCTTTGGGGGGGATACGCAGTATTTT.

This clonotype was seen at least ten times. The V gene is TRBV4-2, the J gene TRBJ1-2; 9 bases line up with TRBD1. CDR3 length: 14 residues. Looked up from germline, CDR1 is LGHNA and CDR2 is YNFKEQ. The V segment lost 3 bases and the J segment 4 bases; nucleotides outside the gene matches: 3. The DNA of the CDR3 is TGTGCCAGCAGCCATACAGGGGGCGGCTATGGCTACACCTTC. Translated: CASSHTGGGYGYTF.

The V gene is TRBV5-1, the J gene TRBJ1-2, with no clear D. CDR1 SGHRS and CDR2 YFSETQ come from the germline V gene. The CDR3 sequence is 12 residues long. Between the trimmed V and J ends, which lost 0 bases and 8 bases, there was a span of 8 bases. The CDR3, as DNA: TGCGCCAGCAGCTTGGAGGGTGGAGGCTACACCTTC. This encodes CASSLEGGGYTF.

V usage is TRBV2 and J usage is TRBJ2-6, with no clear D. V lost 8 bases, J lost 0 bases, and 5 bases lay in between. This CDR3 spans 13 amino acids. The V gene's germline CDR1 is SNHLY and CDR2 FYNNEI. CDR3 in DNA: TGTGCCAGCTGCAGCTCTGGGGCCAACGTCCTGACTTTC. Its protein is CASCSSGANVLTF.

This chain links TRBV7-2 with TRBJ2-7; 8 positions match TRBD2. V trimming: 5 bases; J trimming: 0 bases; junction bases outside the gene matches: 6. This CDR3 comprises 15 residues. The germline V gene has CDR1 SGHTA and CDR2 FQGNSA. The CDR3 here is CASSLRGGGSYEQYV. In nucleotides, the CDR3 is TGTGCCAGCAGCCTCCGGGGGGGGGGCTCCTACGAGCAGTACGTC.

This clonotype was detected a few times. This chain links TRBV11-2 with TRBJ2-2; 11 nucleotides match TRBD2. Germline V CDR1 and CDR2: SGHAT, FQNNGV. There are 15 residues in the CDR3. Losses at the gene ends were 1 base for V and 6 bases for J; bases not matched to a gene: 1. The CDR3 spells CASSLASGGPGELFF. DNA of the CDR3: TGTGCCAGCAGCTTAGCTAGCGGGGGGCCCGGGGAGCTGTTTTTT.

As DNA, the CDR3 is TGTGCCAGCAGCTTGTTGCCGGGGTTAAATGAAGCTTTCTTT. Translating it yields CASSLLPGLNEAFF. V usage is TRBV7-9 and J usage is TRBJ1-1; D is unresolved. V lost 3 bases and J 7 bases, leaving 15 bases between the germline ends. The CDR3 length is 14 residues. CDR1 SEHNR and CDR2 FQNEAQ come from the germline V gene (reference sequence). Full variable domain (remainder filled in from reference TRBV7-9 and TRBJ1-1): DTGVSQNPRHKITKRGQNVTFRCDPISEHNRLYWYRQTLGQGPEFLTYFQNEAQLEKSRLLSDRFSAERPKGSFSTLEIQRTEQGDSAMYLCASSLLPGLNEAFFGQGTRLTVV.

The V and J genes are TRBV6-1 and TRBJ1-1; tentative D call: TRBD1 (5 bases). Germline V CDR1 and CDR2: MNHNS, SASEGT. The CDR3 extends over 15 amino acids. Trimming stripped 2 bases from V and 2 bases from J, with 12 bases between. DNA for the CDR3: TGTGCCAGCAGTGAAATCGGGCAGGGTAACACTGAAGCTTTCTTT. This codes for CASSEIGQGNTEAFF.

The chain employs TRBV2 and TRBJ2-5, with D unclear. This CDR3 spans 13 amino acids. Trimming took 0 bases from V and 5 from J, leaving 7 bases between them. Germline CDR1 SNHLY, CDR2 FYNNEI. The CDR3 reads CASSEAGLETQYF. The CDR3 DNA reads TGTGCCAGCAGTGAAGCCGGGTTGGAGACCCAGTACTTC.

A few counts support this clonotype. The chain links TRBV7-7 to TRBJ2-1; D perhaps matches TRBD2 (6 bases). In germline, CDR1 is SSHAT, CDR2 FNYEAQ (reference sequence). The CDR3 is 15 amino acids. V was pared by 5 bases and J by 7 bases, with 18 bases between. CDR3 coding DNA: TGTGCCAGCAGCCCCTCAGGCCAGGCGGGGAATGAGCAGTTCTTC. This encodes CASSPSGQAGNEQFF. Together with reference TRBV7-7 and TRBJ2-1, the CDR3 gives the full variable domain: GAGVSQSPRYKVTKRGQDVTLRCDPISSHATLYWYQQALGQGPEFLTYFNYEAQPDKSGLPSDRFSAERPEGSISTLTIQRTEQRDSAMYRCASSPSGQAGNEQFFGPGTRLTVL.

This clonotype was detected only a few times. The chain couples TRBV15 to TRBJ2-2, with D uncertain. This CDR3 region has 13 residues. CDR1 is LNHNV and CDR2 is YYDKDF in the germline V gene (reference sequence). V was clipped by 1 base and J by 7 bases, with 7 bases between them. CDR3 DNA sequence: TGTGCCACCAGCAGAGCGCCGGTCGGGGAGCTGTTTTTT. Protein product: CATSRAPVGELFF.

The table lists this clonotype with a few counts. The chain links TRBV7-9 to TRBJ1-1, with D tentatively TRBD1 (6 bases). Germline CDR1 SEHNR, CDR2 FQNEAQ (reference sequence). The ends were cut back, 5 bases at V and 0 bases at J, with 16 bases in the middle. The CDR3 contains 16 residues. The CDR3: CASSPKGVALNTEAFF. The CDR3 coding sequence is TGTGCCAGCAGCCCTAAGGGGGTGGCCCTGAACACTGAAGCTTTCTTT.

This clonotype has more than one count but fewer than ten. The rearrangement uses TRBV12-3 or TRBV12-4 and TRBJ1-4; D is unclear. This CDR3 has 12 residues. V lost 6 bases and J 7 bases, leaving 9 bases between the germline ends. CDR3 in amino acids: CASSLTFEKLFF. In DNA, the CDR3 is TGTGCCAGCAGCCTCACCTTTGAAAAACTGTTTTTT.

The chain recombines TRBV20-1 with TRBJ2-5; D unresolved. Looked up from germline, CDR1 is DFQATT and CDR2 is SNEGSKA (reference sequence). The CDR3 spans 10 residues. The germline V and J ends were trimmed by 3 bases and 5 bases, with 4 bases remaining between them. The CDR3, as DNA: TGCAGTGCTAGGCGGGAGACCCAGTACTTC. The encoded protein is CSARRETQYF.

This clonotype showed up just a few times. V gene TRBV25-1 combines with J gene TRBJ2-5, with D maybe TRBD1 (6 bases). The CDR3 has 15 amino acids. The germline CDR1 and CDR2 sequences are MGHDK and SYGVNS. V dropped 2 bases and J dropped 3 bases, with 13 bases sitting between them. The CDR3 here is CASSELGAREETQYF. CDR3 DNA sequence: TGTGCCAGCAGTGAACTGGGGGCGAGGGAAGAGACCCAGTACTTC.

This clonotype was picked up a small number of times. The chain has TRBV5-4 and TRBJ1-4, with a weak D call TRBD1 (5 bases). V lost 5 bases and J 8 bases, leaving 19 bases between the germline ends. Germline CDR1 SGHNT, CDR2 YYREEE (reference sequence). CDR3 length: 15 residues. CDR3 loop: CASSWGRERGEKLFF. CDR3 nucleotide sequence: TGTGCCAGCAGTTGGGGCCGAGAAAGAGGAGAAAAACTGTTTTTT.